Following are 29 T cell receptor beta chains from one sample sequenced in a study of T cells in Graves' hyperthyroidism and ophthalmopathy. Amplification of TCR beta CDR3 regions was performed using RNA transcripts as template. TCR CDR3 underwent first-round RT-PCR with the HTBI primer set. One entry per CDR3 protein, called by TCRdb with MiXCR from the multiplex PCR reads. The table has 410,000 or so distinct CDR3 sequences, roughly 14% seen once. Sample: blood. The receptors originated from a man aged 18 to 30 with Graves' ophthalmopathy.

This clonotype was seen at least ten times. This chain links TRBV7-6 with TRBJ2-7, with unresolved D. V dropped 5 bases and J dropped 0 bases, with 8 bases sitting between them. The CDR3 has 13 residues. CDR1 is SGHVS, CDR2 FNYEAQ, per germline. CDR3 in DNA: TGTGCCAGCAGCGGATACGACTCCTACGAGCAGTACTTC. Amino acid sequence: CASSGYDSYEQYF. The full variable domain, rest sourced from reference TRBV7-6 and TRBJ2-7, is GAGVSQSPRYKVTKRGQDVALRCDPISGHVSLYWYRQALGQGPEFLTYFNYEAQQDKSGLPNDRFSAERPEGSISTLTIQRTEQRDSAMYRCASSGYDSYEQYFGPGTRLTVT.

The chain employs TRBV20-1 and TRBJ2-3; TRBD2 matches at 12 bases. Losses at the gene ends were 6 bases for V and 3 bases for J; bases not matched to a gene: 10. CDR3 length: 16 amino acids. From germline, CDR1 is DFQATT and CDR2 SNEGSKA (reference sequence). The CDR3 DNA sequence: TGCAGTGCGGGGGGGGCTAGCGGGAGGGGTACAGATACGCAGTATTTT. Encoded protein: CSAGGASGRGTDTQYF.

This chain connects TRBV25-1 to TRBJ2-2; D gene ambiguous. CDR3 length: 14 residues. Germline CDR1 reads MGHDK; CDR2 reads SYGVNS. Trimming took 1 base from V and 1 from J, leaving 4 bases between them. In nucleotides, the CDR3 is TGTGCCAGCAGTGAATTGCTGAACACCGGGGAGCTGTTTTTT. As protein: CASSELLNTGELFF.

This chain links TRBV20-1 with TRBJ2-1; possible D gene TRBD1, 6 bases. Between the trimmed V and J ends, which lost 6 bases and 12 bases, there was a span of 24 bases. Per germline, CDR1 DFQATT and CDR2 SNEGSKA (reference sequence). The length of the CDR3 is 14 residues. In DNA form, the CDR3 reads TGCAGTGCATCGAATCGGACAGCCTTCCAGGGGCAGTTCTTC. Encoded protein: CSASNRTAFQGQFF.

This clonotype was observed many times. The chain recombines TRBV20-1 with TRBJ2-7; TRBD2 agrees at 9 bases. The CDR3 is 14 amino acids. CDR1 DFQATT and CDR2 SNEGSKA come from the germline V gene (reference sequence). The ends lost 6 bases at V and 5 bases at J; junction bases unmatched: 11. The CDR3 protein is CSATRLAEAHEQYF. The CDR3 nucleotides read TGCAGTGCCACCCGACTAGCGGAAGCTCACGAGCAGTACTTC.

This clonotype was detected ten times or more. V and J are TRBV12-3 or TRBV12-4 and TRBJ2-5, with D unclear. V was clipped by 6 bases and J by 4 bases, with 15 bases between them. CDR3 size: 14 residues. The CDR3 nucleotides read TGTGCCAGCAGCCGGGCCCTTGGCGGAGAGACCCAGTACTTC. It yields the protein CASSRALGGETQYF.

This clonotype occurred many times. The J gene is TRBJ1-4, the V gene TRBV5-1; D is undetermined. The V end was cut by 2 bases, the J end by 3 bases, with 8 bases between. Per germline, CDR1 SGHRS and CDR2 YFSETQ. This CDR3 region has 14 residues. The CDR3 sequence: CASSFWSANEKLFF. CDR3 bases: TGCGCCAGCAGCTTTTGGTCTGCTAATGAAAAACTGTTTTTT.

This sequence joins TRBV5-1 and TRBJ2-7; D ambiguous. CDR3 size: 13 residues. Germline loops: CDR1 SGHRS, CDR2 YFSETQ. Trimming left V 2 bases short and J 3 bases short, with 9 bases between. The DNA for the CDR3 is TGCGCCAGCAGCTTAGCAAAGGACTACGAGCAGTACTTC. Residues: CASSLAKDYEQYF.

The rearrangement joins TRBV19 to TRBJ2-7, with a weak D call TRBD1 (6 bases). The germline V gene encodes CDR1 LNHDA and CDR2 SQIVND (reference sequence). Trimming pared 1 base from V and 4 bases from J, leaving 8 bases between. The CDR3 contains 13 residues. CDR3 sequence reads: CASSIGDRYEQYF. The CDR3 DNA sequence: TGTGCCAGTAGTATAGGAGACAGGTACGAGCAGTACTTC.

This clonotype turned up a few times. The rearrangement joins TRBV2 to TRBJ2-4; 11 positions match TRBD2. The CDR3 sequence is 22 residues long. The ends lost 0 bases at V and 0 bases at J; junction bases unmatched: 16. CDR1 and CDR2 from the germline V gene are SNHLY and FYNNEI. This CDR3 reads CASSEADGTSGSTGVAKNIQYF. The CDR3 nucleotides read TGTGCCAGCAGTGAAGCTGATGGAACTAGCGGGAGCACGGGGGTAGCCAAAAACATTCAGTACTTC.

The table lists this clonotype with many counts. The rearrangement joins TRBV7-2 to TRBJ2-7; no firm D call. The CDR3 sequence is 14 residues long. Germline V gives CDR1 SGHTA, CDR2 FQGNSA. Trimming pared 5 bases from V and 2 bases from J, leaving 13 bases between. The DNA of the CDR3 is TGTGCCAGCAGCCAACTTCCGATTACCTACGAGCAGTACTTC. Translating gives CASSQLPITYEQYF.

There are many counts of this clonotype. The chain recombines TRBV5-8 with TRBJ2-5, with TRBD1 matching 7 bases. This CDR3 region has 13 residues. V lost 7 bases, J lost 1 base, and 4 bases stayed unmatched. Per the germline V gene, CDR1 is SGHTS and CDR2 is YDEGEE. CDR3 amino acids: CASLDRVQETQYF. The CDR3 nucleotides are TGTGCCAGCCTTGACAGGGTCCAAGAGACCCAGTACTTC.

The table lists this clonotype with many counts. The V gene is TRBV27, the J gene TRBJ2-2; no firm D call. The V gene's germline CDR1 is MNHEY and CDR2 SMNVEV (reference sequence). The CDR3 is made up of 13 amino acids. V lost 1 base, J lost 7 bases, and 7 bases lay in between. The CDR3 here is CASSLWRGGELFF. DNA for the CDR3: TGTGCCAGCAGTTTATGGCGTGGCGGGGAGCTGTTTTTT.

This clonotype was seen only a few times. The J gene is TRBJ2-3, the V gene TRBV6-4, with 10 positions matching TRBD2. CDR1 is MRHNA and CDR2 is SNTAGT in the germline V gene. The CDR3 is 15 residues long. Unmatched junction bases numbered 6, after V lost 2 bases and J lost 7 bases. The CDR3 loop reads CASSDERGGRYTQYF. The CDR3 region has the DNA TGTGCCAGCAGTGACGAGCGGGGGGGCCGTTATACGCAGTATTTT.

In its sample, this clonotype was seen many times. DNA of the CDR3: TGTGCCAGCAGTGGCGGGAAGACCCCCTCAGGAATCGATGAGCAGTTCTTC. Translating gives CASSGGKTPSGIDEQFF. The V call is TRBV12-3 or TRBV12-4, the J call TRBJ2-1, with D perhaps TRBD2 (6 bases). The CDR3 runs to 17 residues. Trimming removed 5 bases at V and 8 bases at J, with 25 bases between.

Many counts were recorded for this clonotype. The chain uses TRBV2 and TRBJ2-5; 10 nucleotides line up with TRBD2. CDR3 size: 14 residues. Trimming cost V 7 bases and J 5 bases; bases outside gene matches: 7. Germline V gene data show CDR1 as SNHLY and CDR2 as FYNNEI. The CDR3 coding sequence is TGTGCCAGCACGTTTAGCGGGGGGATGGAGACCCAGTACTTC. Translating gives CASTFSGGMETQYF.

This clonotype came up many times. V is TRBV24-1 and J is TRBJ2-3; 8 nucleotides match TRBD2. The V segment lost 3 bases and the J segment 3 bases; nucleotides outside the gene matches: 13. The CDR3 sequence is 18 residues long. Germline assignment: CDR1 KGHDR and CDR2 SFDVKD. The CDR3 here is CATSDALYRGGLTDTQYF. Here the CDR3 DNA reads TGTGCCACCAGTGATGCCCTTTATCGGGGGGGCCTTACAGATACGCAGTATTTT.

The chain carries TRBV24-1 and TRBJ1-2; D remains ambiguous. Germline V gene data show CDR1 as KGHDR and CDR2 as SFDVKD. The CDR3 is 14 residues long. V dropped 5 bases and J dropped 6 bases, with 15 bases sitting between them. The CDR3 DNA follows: TGTGCCACCAGTGGGGCCTCATTATCGCATGGCTACACCTTC. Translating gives CATSGASLSHGYTF.

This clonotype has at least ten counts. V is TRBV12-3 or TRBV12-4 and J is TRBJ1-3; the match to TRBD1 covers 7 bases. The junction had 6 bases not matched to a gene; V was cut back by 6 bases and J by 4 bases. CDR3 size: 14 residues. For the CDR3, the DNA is TGTGCCAGCAGGGCAGGGGGGAGAGGAAACACCATATATTTT. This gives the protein CASRAGGRGNTIYF.

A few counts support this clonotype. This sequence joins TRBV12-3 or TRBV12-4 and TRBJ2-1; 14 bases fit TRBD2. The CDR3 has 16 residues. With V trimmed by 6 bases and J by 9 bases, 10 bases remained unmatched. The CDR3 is CASRAPGLAGAFEQFF. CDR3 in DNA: TGTGCCAGCAGGGCACCGGGACTAGCGGGGGCCTTTGAGCAGTTCTTC.

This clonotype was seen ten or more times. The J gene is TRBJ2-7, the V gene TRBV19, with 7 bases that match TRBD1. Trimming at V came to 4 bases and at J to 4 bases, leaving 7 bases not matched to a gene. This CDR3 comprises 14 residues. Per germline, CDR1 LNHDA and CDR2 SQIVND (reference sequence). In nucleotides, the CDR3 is TGTGCCAGTAGTAAAGTACAGGGGTTGTACGAGCAGTACTTC. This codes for CASSKVQGLYEQYF.

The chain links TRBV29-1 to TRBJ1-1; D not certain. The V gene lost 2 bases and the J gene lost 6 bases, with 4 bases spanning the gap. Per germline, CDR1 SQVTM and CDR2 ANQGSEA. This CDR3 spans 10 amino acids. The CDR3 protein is CSVEYSEAFF. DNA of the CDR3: TGCAGCGTTGAATACTCTGAAGCTTTCTTT.

CDR3 sequence (DNA): TGTGCCGAACTAACTAGCGGGAGTTTCTCCGGGGAGCTGTTTTTT. This sequence encodes CAELTSGSFSGELFF. This rearrangement joins TRBV30 to TRBJ2-2, with 11 bases lining up with TRBD2. V was clipped by 8 bases and J by 6 bases; unmatched bases: 11. This CDR3 is built from 15 residues. Germline V gene sequence: CDR1 GTSNPN, CDR2 SVGIG (reference sequence).

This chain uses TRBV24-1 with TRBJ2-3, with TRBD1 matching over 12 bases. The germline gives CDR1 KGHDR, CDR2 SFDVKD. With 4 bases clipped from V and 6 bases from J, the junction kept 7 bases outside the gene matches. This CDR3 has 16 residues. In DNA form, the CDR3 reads TGTGCCACCAGTGACTGGGACAGGGGGCGTTTGGATACGCAGTATTTT. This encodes CATSDWDRGRLDTQYF.

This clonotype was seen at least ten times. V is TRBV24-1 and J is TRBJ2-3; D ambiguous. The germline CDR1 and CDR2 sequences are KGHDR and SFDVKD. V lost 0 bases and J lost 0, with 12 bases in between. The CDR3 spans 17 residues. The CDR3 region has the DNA TGTGCCACCAGTGATTTGCAGATGGGCGGAAGCACAGATACGCAGTATTTT. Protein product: CATSDLQMGGSTDTQYF.

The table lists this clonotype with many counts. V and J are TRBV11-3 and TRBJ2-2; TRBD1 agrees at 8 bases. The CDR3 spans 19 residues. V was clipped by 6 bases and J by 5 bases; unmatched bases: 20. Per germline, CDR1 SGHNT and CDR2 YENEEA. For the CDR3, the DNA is TGTGCCAGCAGTCCAGGACAGGGAAGCCGAAACGTAATGACCGGGGAGCTGTTTTTT. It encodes CASSPGQGSRNVMTGELFF.

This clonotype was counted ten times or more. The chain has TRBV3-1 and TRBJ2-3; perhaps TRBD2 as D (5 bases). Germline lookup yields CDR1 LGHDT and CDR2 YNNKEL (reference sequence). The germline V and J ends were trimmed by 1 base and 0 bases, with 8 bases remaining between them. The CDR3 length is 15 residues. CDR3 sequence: CASSQGLRSTDTQYF. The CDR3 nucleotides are TGTGCCAGCAGCCAAGGACTAAGAAGCACAGATACGCAGTATTTT.

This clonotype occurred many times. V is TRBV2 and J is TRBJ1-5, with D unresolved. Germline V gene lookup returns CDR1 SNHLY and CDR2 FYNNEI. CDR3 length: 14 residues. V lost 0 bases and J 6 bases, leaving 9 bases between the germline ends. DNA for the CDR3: TGTGCCAGCAGTGAAGCGGATGGACGTCAGCCCCAGCATTTT. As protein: CASSEADGRQPQHF.

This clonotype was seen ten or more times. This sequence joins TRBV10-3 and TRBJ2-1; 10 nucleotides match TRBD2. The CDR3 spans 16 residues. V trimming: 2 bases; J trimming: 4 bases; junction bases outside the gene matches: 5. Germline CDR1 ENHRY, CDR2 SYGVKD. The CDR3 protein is CAISELGLAVYNEQFF. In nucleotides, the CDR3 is TGTGCCATCAGTGAGCTAGGACTAGCGGTTTACAATGAGCAGTTCTTC.